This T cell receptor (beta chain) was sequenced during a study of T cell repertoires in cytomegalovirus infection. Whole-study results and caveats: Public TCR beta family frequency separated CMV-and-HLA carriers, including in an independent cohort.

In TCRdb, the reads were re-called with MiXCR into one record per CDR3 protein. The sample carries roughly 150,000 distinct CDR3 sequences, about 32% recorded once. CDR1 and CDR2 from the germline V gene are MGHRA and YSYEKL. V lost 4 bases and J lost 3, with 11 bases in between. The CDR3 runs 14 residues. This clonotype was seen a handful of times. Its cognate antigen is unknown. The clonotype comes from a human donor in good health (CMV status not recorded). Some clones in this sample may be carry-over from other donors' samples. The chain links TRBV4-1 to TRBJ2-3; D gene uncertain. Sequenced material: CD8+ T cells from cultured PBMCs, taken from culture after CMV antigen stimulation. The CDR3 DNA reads TGCGCCAGCAGCCGAAGCGTTAGAACAGATACGCAGTATTTT. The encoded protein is CASSRSVRTDTQYF.